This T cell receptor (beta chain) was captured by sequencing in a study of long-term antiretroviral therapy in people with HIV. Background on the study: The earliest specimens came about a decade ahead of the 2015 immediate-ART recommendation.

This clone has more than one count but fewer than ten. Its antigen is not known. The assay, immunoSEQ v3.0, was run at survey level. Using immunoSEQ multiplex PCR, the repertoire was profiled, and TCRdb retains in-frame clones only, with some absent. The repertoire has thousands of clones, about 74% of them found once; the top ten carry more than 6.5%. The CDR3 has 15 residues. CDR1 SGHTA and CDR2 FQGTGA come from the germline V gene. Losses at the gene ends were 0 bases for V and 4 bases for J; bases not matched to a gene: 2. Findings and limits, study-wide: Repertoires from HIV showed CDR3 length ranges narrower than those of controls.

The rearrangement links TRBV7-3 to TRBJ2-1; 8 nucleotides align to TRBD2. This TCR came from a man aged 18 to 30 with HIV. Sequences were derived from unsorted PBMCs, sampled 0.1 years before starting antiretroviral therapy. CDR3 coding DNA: TGTGCCAGCAGCTTAACTAGCGGGGTTTACAATGAGCAGTTCTTC. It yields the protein CASSLTSGVYNEQFF.